The clone carrying this TCR beta chain occurred a few times. Sequenced by immunoSEQ multiplex PCR; TCRdb stores in-frame clones only, minus some. The sample gives under 20,000 clones, approximately 80% of which show up once; 6.5% to 8% is in the top ten. This CDR3 comprises 15 residues. CDR1 is MGHDK, CDR2 SYGVNS, per germline. Trimming at V came to 8 bases and at J to 5 bases, leaving 14 bases not matched to a gene. This specimen belongs to a study of blood T cell dynamics during melanoma immunotherapy. Time point defined: pre-treatment baseline. The chain joins TRBV25-1 to TRBJ2-7, with 8 positions matching TRBD2. The TCR originated in a human donor with melanoma. This material consisted of blood, taken from a patient treated with checkpoint blockade. The CDR3 loop is CASPPTERESDEQYF. DNA of the CDR3: TGTGCCAGCCCTCCAACAGAGCGGGAGAGCGACGAGCAGTACTTC.